The 17 T cell receptor beta chains presented below share a single source sample, sequenced in a study of cytomegalovirus exposure and HLA in healthy donors. Clones were read by immunoSEQ multiplex PCR, and TCRdb kept only the in-frame ones, dropping some. The data contain roughly 120,000 clones, roughly nine tenths of them seen just once; the ten biggest clones take up under 2%. Sequencing was performed on PBMCs. These receptors came from a woman under 30 in good health and CMV-seronegative.

J is TRBJ2-2 and V is TRBV6-1; tentative D call: TRBD2 (6 bases). Germline loops: CDR1 MNHNS, CDR2 SASEGT. V lost 1 base and J 4 bases, leaving 10 bases between the germline ends. This CDR3 comprises 15 residues. The CDR3 coding sequence is TGTGCCAGCAGTGAAGGTGGGGGAGGCACCGGGGAGCTGTTTTTT. It translates to CASSEGGGGTGELFF.

The CDR3 DNA reads TGCAGCTTGATACCCGCGACTAGCGGGAGGGATGAGCAGTTCTTC. It codes for CSLIPATSGRDEQFF. This chain connects TRBV29-1 to TRBJ2-1; 14 positions agree with TRBD2. The CDR3 spans 15 residues. CDR1 SQVTM and CDR2 ANQGSEA come from the germline V gene. Trimming at V came to 8 bases and at J to 8 bases, leaving 11 bases not matched to a gene.

V is TRBV19 and J is TRBJ1-1; 7 bases agree with TRBD1. Germline trimming cut 6 bases from V and 1 base from J; bases unmatched to any gene: 5. CDR3 length: 14 amino acids. Germline values: CDR1 LNHDA, CDR2 SQIVND (reference sequence). As DNA, the CDR3 is TGTGCCAGTAGGATCAGGGGGGAGAACACTGAAGCTTTCTTT. It is translated as CASRIRGENTEAFF.

The V and J genes are TRBV6-5 and TRBJ1-1; 9 positions match TRBD1. With 5 bases clipped from V and 4 bases from J, the junction kept 5 bases outside the gene matches. Germline loops: CDR1 MNHEY, CDR2 SVGAGI. This CDR3 spans 14 amino acids. This CDR3 reads CASSGQGWSTEAFF. In nucleotides, the CDR3 is TGTGCCAGCAGTGGACAGGGGTGGAGCACTGAAGCTTTCTTT.

The chain has TRBV28 and TRBJ2-1; D possibly corresponds to TRBD2 (6 bases). Germline CDR1 MDHEN, CDR2 SYDVKM. The V gene lost 7 bases and the J gene lost 7 bases, with 17 bases spanning the gap. The CDR3 is made up of 14 amino acids. The CDR3 DNA reads as TGTGCCAGCAACAGGAGGGGCCTATCGAATGAGCAGTTCTTC. This codes for CASNRRGLSNEQFF.

The chain uses TRBV27 and TRBJ1-1, with TRBD1 identical over 10 bases. The junction had 3 bases not matched to a gene; V was cut back by 6 bases and J by 5 bases. Per the germline V gene, CDR1 is MNHEY and CDR2 is SMNVEV (reference sequence). The CDR3 runs to 13 residues. CDR3 loop: CASRGTGETEAFF. CDR3 in DNA: TGTGCCAGCAGGGGGACAGGGGAAACTGAAGCTTTCTTT.

This chain uses TRBV4-1 with TRBJ2-3; TRBD1 might be the D (5 bases). The CDR3 contains 16 residues. Germline V gene data show CDR1 as MGHRA and CDR2 as YSYEKL. V dropped 0 bases and J dropped 4 bases, with 14 bases sitting between them. Written as DNA, the CDR3 is TGCGCCAGCAGCCAAGAGAATCAGGGTGTCCCAGATACGCAGTATTTT. It encodes CASSQENQGVPDTQYF.

The CDR3 spells CASSTGGRTEAFF. The CDR3 nucleotides are TGTGCCAGTAGTACAGGGGGGAGGACTGAAGCTTTCTTT. V gene TRBV19 combines with J gene TRBJ1-1; 7 bases are shared with TRBD1. The length of the CDR3 is 13 residues. The ends lost 4 bases at V and 5 bases at J; junction bases unmatched: 4. The V gene's germline CDR1 is LNHDA and CDR2 SQIVND (reference sequence).

V usage is TRBV9 and J usage is TRBJ1-2, with 8 bases fitting TRBD1. The CDR3 contains 15 residues. Losses at the gene ends were 2 bases for V and 1 base for J; bases not matched to a gene: 4. CDR1 is SGDLS and CDR2 is YYNGEE in the germline V gene. The CDR3: CASSVWTGNNYGYTF. CDR3 sequence (DNA): TGTGCCAGCAGCGTCTGGACAGGGAATAACTATGGCTACACCTTC.

This chain connects TRBV6-5 to TRBJ1-1; 7 bases agree with TRBD1. The CDR3 runs to 14 residues. In germline, CDR1 is MNHEY, CDR2 SVGAGI. The ends lost 8 bases at V and 3 bases at J; junction bases unmatched: 9. Here the CDR3 reads CASLTEQGYTEAFF. The CDR3 region has the DNA TGTGCCAGCCTAACAGAACAGGGGTACACTGAAGCTTTCTTT.

V and J are TRBV5-4 and TRBJ1-1; 9 bases are shared with TRBD1. The germline V gene has CDR1 SGHNT and CDR2 YYREEE (reference sequence). The CDR3 runs to 14 residues. Losses at the gene ends were 6 bases for V and 4 bases for J; bases not matched to a gene: 7. This CDR3 is CASNQQTGGTEAFF. The CDR3 DNA follows: TGTGCCAGCAACCAGCAGACAGGGGGCACTGAAGCTTTCTTT.

This clone was seen only once. J is TRBJ1-2 and V is TRBV30; D ambiguous. V lost 0 bases and J 9 bases, leaving 11 bases between the germline ends. Germline loops: CDR1 GTSNPN, CDR2 SVGIG (reference sequence). This CDR3 spans 12 amino acids. This CDR3 reads CAWSVRASSYTF. As DNA, the CDR3 is TGTGCCTGGAGTGTGCGAGCTTCGAGCTACACCTTC.

This clone was picked up one time. The V and J genes are TRBV15 and TRBJ1-4; 12 nucleotides line up with TRBD1. J was trimmed by 8 bases and V by 1 base; bases with no gene match: 5. The germline gives CDR1 LNHNV, CDR2 YYDKDF (reference sequence). This CDR3 has 16 residues. The CDR3 region is CATSRGSGTGGEKLFF. DNA for the CDR3: TGTGCCACCAGCAGAGGCTCCGGGACAGGGGGCGAAAAACTGTTTTTT.

The chain has TRBV27 and TRBJ1-4; a possible D gene is TRBD1 (6 bases). CDR1 MNHEY and CDR2 SMNVEV come from the germline V gene (reference sequence). The CDR3 loop spans 13 amino acids. With 5 bases removed from V and 2 bases from J, the gap between germline ends came to 6 bases. CDR3 coding DNA: TGTGCCAGCAGTAGGGGGACTAATGAAAAACTGTTTTTT. Protein sequence: CASSRGTNEKLFF.

This clone was counted a few times. The rearrangement joins TRBV19 to TRBJ1-1; TRBD1 aligns across 8 bases. The CDR3 totals 14 residues. Germline trimming cut 6 bases from V and 4 bases from J; bases unmatched to any gene: 7. CDR1 and CDR2 from the germline V gene are LNHDA and SQIVND (reference sequence). For the CDR3, the DNA is TGTGCCAGTAGCTACTCGACAGGGGTCACTGAAGCTTTCTTT. It encodes CASSYSTGVTEAFF.

The chain links TRBV27 to TRBJ2-2; D remains unclear. The CDR3 extends over 13 amino acids. From germline, CDR1 is MNHEY and CDR2 SMNVEV (reference sequence). The germline V and J ends were trimmed by 2 bases and 5 bases, with 6 bases remaining between them. CDR3 nucleotide sequence: TGTGCCAGCAGTTTAGTGTATACCGGGGAGCTGTTTTTT. Translating gives CASSLVYTGELFF.

The chain couples TRBV4-2 to TRBJ1-2; no clear D gene. From germline, CDR1 is LGHNA and CDR2 YNFKEQ. The CDR3 is 14 amino acids. The V end lost 3 bases, the J end lost 6 bases, and 14 bases lay between the germline ends. The CDR3 loop reads CASSQMAVSDGYTF. Written as DNA, the CDR3 is TGTGCCAGCAGCCAGATGGCGGTCTCGGATGGCTACACCTTC.